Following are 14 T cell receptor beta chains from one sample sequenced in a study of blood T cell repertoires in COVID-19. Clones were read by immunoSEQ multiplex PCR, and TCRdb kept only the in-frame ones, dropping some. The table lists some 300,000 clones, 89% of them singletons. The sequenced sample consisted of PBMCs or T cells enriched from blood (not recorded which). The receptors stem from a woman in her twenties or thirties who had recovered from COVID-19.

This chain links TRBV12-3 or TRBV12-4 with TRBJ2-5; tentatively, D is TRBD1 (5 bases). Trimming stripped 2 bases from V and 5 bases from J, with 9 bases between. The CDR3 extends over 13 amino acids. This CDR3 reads CASSLRGAETQYF. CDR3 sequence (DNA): TGTGCCAGCAGTTTAAGGGGCGCGGAGACCCAGTACTTC.

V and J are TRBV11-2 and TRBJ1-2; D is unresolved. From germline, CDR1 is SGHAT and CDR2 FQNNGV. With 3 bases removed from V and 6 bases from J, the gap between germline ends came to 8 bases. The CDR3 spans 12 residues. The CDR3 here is CASSLNEDGYTF. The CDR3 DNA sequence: TGTGCCAGCAGCTTGAACGAGGATGGCTACACCTTC.

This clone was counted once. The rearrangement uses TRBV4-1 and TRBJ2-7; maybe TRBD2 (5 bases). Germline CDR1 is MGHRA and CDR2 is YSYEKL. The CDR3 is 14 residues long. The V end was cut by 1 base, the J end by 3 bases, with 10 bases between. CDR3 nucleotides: TGCGCCAGCAGCCAAGGGACTCGGGGCTACGAGCAGTACTTC. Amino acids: CASSQGTRGYEQYF.

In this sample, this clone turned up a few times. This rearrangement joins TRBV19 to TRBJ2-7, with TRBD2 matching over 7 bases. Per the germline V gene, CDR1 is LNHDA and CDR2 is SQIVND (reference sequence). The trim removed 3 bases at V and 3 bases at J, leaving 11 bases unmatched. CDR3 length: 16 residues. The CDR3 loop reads CASSIYYGRNDYEQYF. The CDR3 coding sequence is TGTGCCAGTAGTATTTATTACGGGAGGAACGACTACGAGCAGTACTTC.

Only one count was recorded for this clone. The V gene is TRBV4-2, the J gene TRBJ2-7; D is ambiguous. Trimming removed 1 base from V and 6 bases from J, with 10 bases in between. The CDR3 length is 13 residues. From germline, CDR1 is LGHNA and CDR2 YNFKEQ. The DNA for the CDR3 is TGTGCCAGCAGCCAAGGGAATAGAGGCGAGCAGTACTTC. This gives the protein CASSQGNRGEQYF.

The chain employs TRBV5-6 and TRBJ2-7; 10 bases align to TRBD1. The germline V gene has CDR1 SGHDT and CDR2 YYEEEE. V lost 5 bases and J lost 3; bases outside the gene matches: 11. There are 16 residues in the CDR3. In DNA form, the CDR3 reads TGTGCCAGCAGGGCAGGACAGGGGGTGGTCTTCTACGAGCAGTACTTC. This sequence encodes CASRAGQGVVFYEQYF.

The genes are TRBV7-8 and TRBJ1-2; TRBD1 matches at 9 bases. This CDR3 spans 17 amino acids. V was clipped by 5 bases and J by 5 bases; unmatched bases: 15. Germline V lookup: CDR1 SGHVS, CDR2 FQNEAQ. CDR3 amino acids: CASSPKGQGALFYGYTF. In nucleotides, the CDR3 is TGTGCCAGCAGCCCGAAGGGACAGGGTGCGCTTTTTTATGGCTACACCTTC.

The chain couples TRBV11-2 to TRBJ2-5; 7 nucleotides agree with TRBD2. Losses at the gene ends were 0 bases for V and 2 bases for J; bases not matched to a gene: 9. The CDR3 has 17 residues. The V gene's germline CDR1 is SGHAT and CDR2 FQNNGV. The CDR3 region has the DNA TGTGCCAGCAGCTTAGATACGTGGGGGGAGGGGCAAGAGACCCAGTACTTC. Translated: CASSLDTWGEGQETQYF.

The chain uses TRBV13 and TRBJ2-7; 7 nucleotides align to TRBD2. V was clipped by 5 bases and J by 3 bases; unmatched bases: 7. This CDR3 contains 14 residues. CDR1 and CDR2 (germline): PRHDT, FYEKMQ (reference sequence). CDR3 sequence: CASSGGTTLYEQYF. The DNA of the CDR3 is TGTGCCAGCAGCGGGGGGACTACTCTCTACGAGCAGTACTTC. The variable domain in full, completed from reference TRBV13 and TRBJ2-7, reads AAGVIQSPRHLIKEKRETATLKCYPIPRHDTVYWYQQGPGQDPQFLISFYEKMQSDKGSIPDRFSAQQFSDYHSELNMSSLELGDSALYFCASSGGTTLYEQYFGPGTRLTVT.

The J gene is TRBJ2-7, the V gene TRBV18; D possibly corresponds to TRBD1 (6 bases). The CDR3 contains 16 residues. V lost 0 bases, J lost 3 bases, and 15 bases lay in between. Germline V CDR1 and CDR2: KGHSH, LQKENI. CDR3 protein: CASSPPVSGQSYEQYF. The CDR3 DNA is TGTGCCAGCTCACCACCGGTCTCCGGACAGAGCTACGAGCAGTACTTC.

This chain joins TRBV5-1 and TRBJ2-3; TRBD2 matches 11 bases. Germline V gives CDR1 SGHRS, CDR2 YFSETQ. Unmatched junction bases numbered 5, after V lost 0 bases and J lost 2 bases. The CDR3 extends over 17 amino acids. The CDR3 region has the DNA TGCGCCAGCAGCTTGGTGGGACTAGCGGCACTCACAGATACGCAGTATTTT. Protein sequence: CASSLVGLAALTDTQYF.

As DNA, the CDR3 is TGTGCCAGTAGTATAGGTCGGCAGGGAGGGAATGAGCAGTTCTTC. Amino acids: CASSIGRQGGNEQFF. The rearrangement uses TRBV19 and TRBJ2-1; 7 bases are a match to TRBD2. V lost 1 base to trimming and J lost 7 bases; unmatched junction nucleotides: 7. This CDR3 spans 15 amino acids. Germline-derived CDR1 and CDR2 are LNHDA and SQIVND (reference sequence).

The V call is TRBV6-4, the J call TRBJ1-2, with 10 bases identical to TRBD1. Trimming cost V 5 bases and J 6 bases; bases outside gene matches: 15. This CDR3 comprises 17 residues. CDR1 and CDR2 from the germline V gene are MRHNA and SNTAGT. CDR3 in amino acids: CASSLGHMRGQGNGYTF. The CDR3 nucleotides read TGTGCCAGCAGTTTGGGACACATGCGGGGACAGGGGAATGGCTACACCTTC.

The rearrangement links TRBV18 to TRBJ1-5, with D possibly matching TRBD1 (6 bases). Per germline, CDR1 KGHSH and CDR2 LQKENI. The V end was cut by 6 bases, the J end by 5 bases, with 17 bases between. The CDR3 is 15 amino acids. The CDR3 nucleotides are TGTGCCAGCTCCCAGGACAGCCCATTCGATCAGCCCCAGCATTTT. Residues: CASSQDSPFDQPQHF.